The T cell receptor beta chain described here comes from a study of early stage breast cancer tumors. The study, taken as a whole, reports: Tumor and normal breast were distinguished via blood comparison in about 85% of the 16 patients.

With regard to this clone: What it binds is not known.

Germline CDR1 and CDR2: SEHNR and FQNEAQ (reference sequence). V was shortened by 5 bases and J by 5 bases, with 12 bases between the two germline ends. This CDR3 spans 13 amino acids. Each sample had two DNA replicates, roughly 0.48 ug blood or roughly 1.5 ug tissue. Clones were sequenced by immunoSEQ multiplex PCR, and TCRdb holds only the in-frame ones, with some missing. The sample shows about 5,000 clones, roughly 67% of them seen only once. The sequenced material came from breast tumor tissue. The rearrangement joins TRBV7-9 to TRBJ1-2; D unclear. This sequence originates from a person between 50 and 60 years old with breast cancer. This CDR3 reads CASSPRGGYGYTF. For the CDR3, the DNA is TGTGCCAGCAGCCCCCGGGGAGGGTATGGCTACACCTTC.